This T cell receptor beta chain stems from a study of shared clonotypes between healthy human individuals. The junction had 9 bases not matched to a gene; V was cut back by 6 bases and J by 7 bases. The length of the CDR3 is 14 residues. Germline lookup yields CDR1 MDHEN and CDR2 SYDVKM. Genomic DNA per cell subset filled all wells of several immunoSEQ plates. Only in-frame clones appear in the TCRdb table, and some are missing; sequencing was by immunoSEQ multiplex PCR. The table records 330,000 or so clones, roughly 70% of them present only once. The sample holds a few counts of this clone. The study enrolled healthy HIV-negative adults without recent acute infections or vaccinations as donors.

Sequencing input: memory CD4+ T cells sorted from blood. The subset denotes: CD45RA-negative fraction. The origin of this receptor is a man in his thirties or forties in good health. This chain connects TRBV28 to TRBJ1-5; 7 positions match TRBD1. CDR3 region: CASRGNRGRQPQHF. CDR3 nucleotides: TGTGCCAGCAGGGGGAACAGGGGCAGGCAGCCCCAGCATTTT.